This is a list of T cell receptor beta chains from one sample in a study of blood T cell repertoires in COVID-19. The method was immunoSEQ multiplex PCR; TCRdb's version includes in-frame clones alone and lacks a portion of them. The repertoire holds a few hundred thousand clones, 82% seen once, with under 3.5% in the top ten. The material sequenced was PBMCs or T cells enriched from blood (not recorded which). All receptors come from an older woman who had recovered from COVID-19. CDR3s include the opening cysteine and the closing phenylalanine or tryptophan. A D gene is named only where the DNA matches it firmly. Size is omitted from some rows. Given values are once, few, many or a class for expanded clones.

V	size	J	D	DNA	CDR3
TRBV18	NA	TRBJ1-1	TRBD1	TGTGCCAGCTCACAAGCGACAGGGGGCGATTTCTTTGCTGAAGCTTTCTTT	CASSQATGGDFFAEAFF
TRBV28	NA	TRBJ2-7	TRBD1	TGTGCCAGCAGTTACCCTGACAGGGACTACGAGCAGTACTTC	CASSYPDRDYEQYF
TRBV18	NA	TRBJ1-2	NA	TGTGCCAGCTCACCGCAACCCGGAGGGTCGGTTTATGGCTACACCTTC	CASSPQPGGSVYGYTF
TRBV5-1	NA	TRBJ2-7	NA	TGCGCCAGCAGCGAACCAGGGACCTACGAGCAGTACTTC	CASSEPGTYEQYF
TRBV18	NA	TRBJ2-7	TRBD1	TGTGCCAGCTCACCATGGGAACGGGACAGGGGCTACGAGCAGTACTTC	CASSPWERDRGYEQYF
TRBV12-3/TRBV12-4	NA	TRBJ1-6	TRBD1	TGTGCCAGCAGCCTCGCAGGGGGTTCACCCCTCCACTTT	CASSLAGGSPLHF
TRBV29-1	NA	TRBJ2-7	TRBD1	TGCAGCGTTGAAGGTTCTGGACAGGTAGGATCCGAGCAGTACTTC	CSVEGSGQVGSEQYF
TRBV7-9	NA	TRBJ1-4	NA	TGTGCCAGCAGCTTAGATATCTCCGGGGGTGAAAAACTGTTTTTT	CASSLDISGGEKLFF
TRBV5-1	NA	TRBJ1-2	TRBD1	TGCGCCAGCAGCTCCCAGGGGGCTGGGACGGAAGGCTACACCTTC	CASSSQGAGTEGYTF
TRBV24-1	few	TRBJ2-1	TRBD2	TGTGCCACCAGTGATTCCGGGACTAGCTTTAAGCAGTTCTTC	CATSDSGTSFKQFF
TRBV4-2	NA	TRBJ2-7	TRBD2	TGTGCCAGCAGCCTAACTGGGGTAGCGGGAGGGCCAGGGGAGCAGTACTTC	CASSLTGVAGGPGEQYF
TRBV2	NA	TRBJ1-2	NA	TGTGCCAGCAGACTAGAAGGGCGCCTCGGCTACACCTTC	CASRLEGRLGYTF
TRBV3-1/TRBV3-2	once	TRBJ1-5	NA	TGTGCCAGCAGCCAAGAAGGGGAGGGGGGTCGGAGCAATCAGCCCCAGCATTTT	CASSQEGEGGRSNQPQHF
TRBV7-3	NA	TRBJ2-2	TRBD2	TGTGCCAGCAGCTCCGGGGGGGCCAACACCGGGGAGCTGTTTTTT	CASSSGGANTGELFF
TRBV6-5	NA	TRBJ1-3	NA	TGTGCCAGCAGTTCACACCTAAGCAGGGCTGGAAACACCATATATTTT	CASSSHLSRAGNTIYF
TRBV13	once	TRBJ1-1	TRBD1	TGTGCCAGCAGCCAGACAGGGCGGAACACTGAAGCTTTCTTT	CASSQTGRNTEAFF
TRBV19	NA	TRBJ1-4	NA	TGTGCCAGTAGTCCCCGGTTTGTTAATTCGGCGGCCGCAAATGAAAAACTGTTTTTT	CASSPRFVNSAAANEKLFF
TRBV11-1	NA	TRBJ1-4	NA	TGTGCCAGCAGCGGCGGCCAAACTGAAAAACTGTTTTTT	CASSGGQTEKLFF
TRBV10-3	NA	TRBJ1-2	TRBD1	TGTGCCATCAGTTTCTCCGGGACAGGCGACTATGGCTACACCTTC	CAISFSGTGDYGYTF
TRBV10-3	NA	TRBJ2-3	NA	TGTGCCATCAGTGAGACTAGCCATAGCACAGATACGCAGTATTTT	CAISETSHSTDTQYF
TRBV6-6	NA	TRBJ1-5	TRBD1	TGTGCCAGCAGTCGCTGGACCGGGACAGGGGGCTTAGGGGGCAATCAGCCCCAGCATTTT	CASSRWTGTGGLGGNQPQHF
TRBV11-2	NA	TRBJ2-1	TRBD1	TGTGCCAGCAGCCGGGACAGGGCTAATGAGCAGTTCTTC	CASSRDRANEQFF
TRBV29-1	NA	TRBJ1-1	NA	TGCAGCTCTACAGGGTTCGACACTGAAGCTTTCTTT	CSSTGFDTEAFF
TRBV12-5	NA	TRBJ2-2	TRBD1	TGTGCTAGTGGTTTGAGGACAGGGAACACCGGGGAGCTGTTTTTT	CASGLRTGNTGELFF
TRBV11-2	NA	TRBJ2-1	NA	TGTGCCAGCATAGGTGGTTGGGCCAGTGAGCAGTTCTTC	CASIGGWASEQFF
TRBV5-6	once	TRBJ2-7	NA	TGTGCCAGCAGCCGGTTATACGAGCAGTACTTC	CASSRLYEQYF
TRBV7-9	NA	TRBJ1-5	NA	TGTGCCAGCAAGACACCAATTAGCAATCAGCCCCAGCATTTT	CASKTPISNQPQHF
TRBV27	NA	TRBJ2-7	NA	TGTGCCAGCAGTACCGGTGTGGGGGGGCTGGGGGAGCAGTACTTC	CASSTGVGGLGEQYF
TRBV7-2	NA	TRBJ2-7	TRBD1	TGTGCCAGCAGCCCCGGGACAGGGGGTTCCTACGAGCAGTACTTC	CASSPGTGGSYEQYF
TRBV6-2/TRBV6-3	NA	TRBJ1-4	NA	TGTGCCAGCAGTTCGGGGGAGTCTAATGAAAAACTGTTTTTT	CASSSGESNEKLFF
TRBV19	NA	TRBJ1-3	NA	TGTGCCAGTAGGACCAGGGGCGAAAACACCATATATTTT	CASRTRGENTIYF
TRBV19	NA	TRBJ1-5	NA	TGTGCCAGTGGAATTAACTATAGCAATCAGCCCCAGCATTTT	CASGINYSNQPQHF
TRBV5-8	NA	TRBJ1-2	NA	TGTGCCAGCAGCTTGGGAGGTGCCGGCAGGGTGGCTGGCTACACCTTC	CASSLGGAGRVAGYTF
TRBV10-3	NA	TRBJ2-7	TRBD2	TGTGCCATCAGTGAGTCTGGGGCGGGGGCCTACGAGCAGTACTTC	CAISESGAGAYEQYF
TRBV20-1	NA	TRBJ2-5	NA	TGCAGTGCTACCCCGAGAGAGACCCAGTACTTC	CSATPRETQYF
TRBV21-1	once	TRBJ1-6	NA	TGTGCCAGCAGCATCAGGGGACGGGAATATGGTTCACCCCTCCACTTT	CASSIRGREYGSPLHF
TRBV19	NA	TRBJ2-2	NA	TGTGCCAGTAGTATATTTATTACCGGGGAGCTGTTTTTT	CASSIFITGELFF
TRBV11-1	few	TRBJ2-7	TRBD1	TGTGCCAGCAGCTTAGAGCAGGGGGCAACCTACGAGCAGTACTTC	CASSLEQGATYEQYF
TRBV6-2/TRBV6-3	NA	TRBJ1-1	TRBD1	TGTGCCAGCAGTTATCATCCCACAGGGGACACTGAAGCTTTCTTT	CASSYHPTGDTEAFF
TRBV18	NA	TRBJ1-2	TRBD1	TGTGCCAGCTCACCCTTCGAGGTGGGACAGGGTCACTATGGCTACACCTTC	CASSPFEVGQGHYGYTF
TRBV7-9	few	TRBJ1-6	NA	TGTGCCAGCAGCTTAGTTAGAGGGGGTTCACCCCTCCACTTT	CASSLVRGGSPLHF
TRBV12-5	NA	TRBJ2-7	NA	TGTGCTAGTGGTTTGCCAGCGGGTCGGCTCCACGAGCAGTACTTC	CASGLPAGRLHEQYF
TRBV11-2	NA	TRBJ2-7	NA	TGTGCCAGCTCGAGATCGGGAGTCCCGGGTGAGCAGTACTTC	CASSRSGVPGEQYF
TRBV7-9	NA	TRBJ2-1	TRBD2	TGTGCCAGCAGCTCCCTGACTAGCGGGAGTATCCATGAGCAGTTCTTC	CASSSLTSGSIHEQFF
TRBV9	NA	TRBJ2-5	NA	TGTGCCAGCAGCGTAGAGGCGGGGGCCCTTCAAGAGACCCAGTACTTC	CASSVEAGALQETQYF
TRBV7-2	NA	TRBJ1-1	NA	TGTGCCAGCAGCTTAGGCGGGCCCAGATTGAACACTGAAGCTTTCTTT	CASSLGGPRLNTEAFF
TRBV7-9	NA	TRBJ2-7	TRBD2	TGTGCCAGCAGCCTGCCGGGACTAGTCTACGAGCAGTACTTC	CASSLPGLVYEQYF
TRBV9	NA	TRBJ1-2	TRBD1	TGTGCCAGCAGCTCATACAGGGGTTCTAACTATGGCTACACCTTC	CASSSYRGSNYGYTF
TRBV7-2	NA	TRBJ2-1	TRBD2	TGTGCCAGCAGCCACTATAGCGGGGGGGCCTACAATGAGCAGTTCTTC	CASSHYSGGAYNEQFF
TRBV6-6	NA	TRBJ2-7	TRBD1	TGTGCCAGCAGTCTGGGCCGGACAGGGAACGATGTTAGGCAGTACTTC	CASSLGRTGNDVRQYF
TRBV25-1	once	TRBJ1-1	NA	TGTGCCAGCAGTGACCGGGGGAGGGACACTGAAGCTTTCTTT	CASSDRGRDTEAFF
TRBV7-2	NA	TRBJ2-1	TRBD2	TGTGCCAGCAGCTTTGCCCCCTTGCGGGGGGCCGACAATGAGCAGTTCTTC	CASSFAPLRGADNEQFF
TRBV5-4	NA	TRBJ1-2	NA	TGTGCCAGCAGCTGGGGGGGAGGGGCAGGCTATGGCTACACCTTC	CASSWGGGAGYGYTF